Included here is one T cell receptor (beta chain) sequence, with context. Its cognate antigen has yet to be identified. Base qualities were left out, and no much larger clone turns up one base away. The source of the sample is a study of blood T cell repertoires in COVID-19 (dated by TCRdb to 2018 to 2020). About the investigation overall: Samples covering the acute and convalescent phases of COVID-19 were provided by collaborators in the United States, Italy and Spain. The material from the prospective study consisted of cDNA or gDNA derived from T cells, B-cell-depleted T cells, or PBMCs. Subjects who had been exposed to COVID-19, were actively infected with it, or had recovered from it provided the deeply sampled blood TCRbeta repertoires that made up the dataset. A freely available public database, intended as a resource for researchers studying the immune response to SARS-CoV-2, is where the repertoires were released. Samples were obtained from the ongoing ImmuneRACE study (first 160 participants) and from about 1,300 subjects provided by 6 global collaborators. The sample metadata nearly always contained a de-identified subject ID, COVID-19 status, age in years and sex. Where available, HLA class I and class II types were obtained from metadata supplied by the sample provider rather than from assay-based typing.

Broader findings and caveats from the paper: How much clinical and demographic metadata was included differed by source and by participant, and the metadata was provided uncurated.

Each collaborating institution followed its own protocols to collect whole blood in K2EDTA tubes. For TCRbeta analysis, collaborators shipped samples in one of three forms: frozen whole blood, isolated PBMCs, or DNA extracted from either of those sample types. The CDR3 has 15 amino acids, counting the end cysteine and phenylalanine. Of the read, only the CDR3 DNA is kept; its 45 bases are in frame from base 1. Cut back by 6 bases and 3 bases, the V and J ends lie 16 bases apart. Per the germline V gene (reference sequence), LNHDA is the CDR1 and SQIVND is the CDR2. The immunoSEQ Assay, a bias-controlled multiplex PCR, was used to amplify TCRbeta CDR3 regions from genomic DNA. As for how the authors treated the data: The number of nucleated cells in each sample was estimated by amplification of reference gene primers within the assay. Sequence reads were collapsed and filtered to measure the absolute abundance of every unique TCRbeta CDR3 rearrangement. For each sample, productive Simpson clonality was calculated as the square root of Simpson's diversity index over productive rearrangements. Sourced from immuneACCESS, this table was stored by TCRdb with only in-frame sequences that have V and J called. A share of the clones is absent; for the studies checked, an unresolved V gene accounts for under half, and the remainder has no known explanation. V, J and clone size were drawn from that table, and D and trimming were deduced from the DNA. The sample records some 150,000 clones, 80% to 85% of which are singletons. The ten largest clones add up to 3.5% to 5% of the sample.

The sequence links TRBV19 to TRBJ2-3, with TRBD2 as a weak D call on 5 bases. The source is a woman aged 80 or over with acute or convalescent COVID-19. Sequencing was done on a sample of peripheral blood. The DNA sequence reads TGTGCCAGTAGCTATACTAGGCTGTCGACAGATACGCAGTATTTT. Translated, this is CASSYTRLSTDTQYF.